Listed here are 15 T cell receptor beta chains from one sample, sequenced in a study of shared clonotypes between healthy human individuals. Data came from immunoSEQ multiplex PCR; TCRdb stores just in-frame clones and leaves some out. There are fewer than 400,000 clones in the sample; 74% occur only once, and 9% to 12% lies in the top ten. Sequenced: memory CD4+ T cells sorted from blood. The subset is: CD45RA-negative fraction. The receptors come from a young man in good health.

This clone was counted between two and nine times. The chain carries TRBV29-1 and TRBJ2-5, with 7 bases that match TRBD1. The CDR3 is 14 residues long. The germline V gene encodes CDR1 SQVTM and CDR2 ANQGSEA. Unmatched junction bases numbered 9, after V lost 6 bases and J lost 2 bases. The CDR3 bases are TGCAGCGTCCTCGGGACAGCTTTACAAGAGACCCAGTACTTC. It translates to CSVLGTALQETQYF.

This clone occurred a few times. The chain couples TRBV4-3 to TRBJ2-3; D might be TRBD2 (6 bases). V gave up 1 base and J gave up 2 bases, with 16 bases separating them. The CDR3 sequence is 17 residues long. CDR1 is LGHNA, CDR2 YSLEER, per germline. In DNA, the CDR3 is TGCGCCAGCAGCCAAGTGGGGCGGGGAAAAGCCACAGATACGCAGTATTTT. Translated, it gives CASSQVGRGKATDTQYF.

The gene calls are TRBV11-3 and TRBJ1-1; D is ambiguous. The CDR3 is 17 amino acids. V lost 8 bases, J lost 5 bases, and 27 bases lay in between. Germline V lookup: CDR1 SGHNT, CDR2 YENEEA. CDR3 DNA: TGTGCCAGCGTTCCACTTCGGACCCATCGCTTTGGAACTGAAGCTTTCTTT. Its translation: CASVPLRTHRFGTEAFF.

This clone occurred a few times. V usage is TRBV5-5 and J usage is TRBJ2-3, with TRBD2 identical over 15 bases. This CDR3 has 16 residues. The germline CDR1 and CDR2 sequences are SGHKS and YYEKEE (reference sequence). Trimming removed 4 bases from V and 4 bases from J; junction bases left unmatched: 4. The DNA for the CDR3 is TGTGCCAGCAGCCGGACTAGCGGGAGGGTGGCAGATACGCAGTATTTT. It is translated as CASSRTSGRVADTQYF.

The CDR3, as DNA: TGCGCCAGCAGCCGGCAGGAGGAGACCCAGTACTTC. Its protein product is CASSRQEETQYF. The chain recombines TRBV5-1 with TRBJ2-5; no reliable D call. Germline V gene lookup returns CDR1 SGHRS and CDR2 YFSETQ. The CDR3 has 12 amino acids. V lost 4 bases to trimming and J lost 5 bases, with 9 bases between them.

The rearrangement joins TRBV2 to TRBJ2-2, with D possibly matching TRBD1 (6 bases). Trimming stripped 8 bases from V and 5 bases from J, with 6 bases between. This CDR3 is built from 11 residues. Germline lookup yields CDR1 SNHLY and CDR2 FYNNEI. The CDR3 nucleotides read TGTGCCAGCCAGGGGACCGGGGAGCTGTTTTTT. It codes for CASQGTGELFF.

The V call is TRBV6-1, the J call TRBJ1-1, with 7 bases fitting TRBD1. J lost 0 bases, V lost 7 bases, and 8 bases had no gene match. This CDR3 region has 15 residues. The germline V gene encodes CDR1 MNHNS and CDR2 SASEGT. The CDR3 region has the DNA TGTGCCAGCACGCGGGACAGCATCATGAACACTGAAGCTTTCTTT. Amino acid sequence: CASTRDSIMNTEAFF.

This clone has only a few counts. For the CDR3, the DNA is TGCGCCAGCAGCGCTTCCAGGGGGCGAAACGAGCAGTACTTC. It is translated as CASSASRGRNEQYF. The chain carries TRBV5-1 and TRBJ2-7; the match to TRBD1 covers 8 bases. Trimming at V came to 4 bases and at J to 5 bases, leaving 8 bases not matched to a gene. The CDR3 covers 14 residues. The germline CDR1 and CDR2 sequences are SGHRS and YFSETQ.

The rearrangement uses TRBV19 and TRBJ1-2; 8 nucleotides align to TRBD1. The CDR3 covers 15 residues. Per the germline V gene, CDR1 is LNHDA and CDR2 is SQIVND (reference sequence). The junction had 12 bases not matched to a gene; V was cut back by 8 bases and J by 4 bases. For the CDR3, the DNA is TGTGCCAGTCTTGGACAGGGAGGGGTTGTCTATGGCTACACCTTC. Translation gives CASLGQGGVVYGYTF.

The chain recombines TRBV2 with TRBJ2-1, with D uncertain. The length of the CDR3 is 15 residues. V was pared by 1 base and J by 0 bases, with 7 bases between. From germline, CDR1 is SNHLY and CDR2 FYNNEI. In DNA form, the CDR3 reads TGTGCCAGCAGTGAAGAACAGAGCTCCTACAATGAGCAGTTCTTC. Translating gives CASSEEQSSYNEQFF.

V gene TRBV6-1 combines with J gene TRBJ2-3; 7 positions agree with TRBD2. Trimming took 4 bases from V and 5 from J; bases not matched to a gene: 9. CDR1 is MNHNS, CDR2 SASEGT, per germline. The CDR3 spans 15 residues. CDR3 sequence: CASSASWGGGDTQYF. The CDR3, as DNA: TGTGCCAGCAGTGCCTCTTGGGGGGGAGGAGATACGCAGTATTTT.

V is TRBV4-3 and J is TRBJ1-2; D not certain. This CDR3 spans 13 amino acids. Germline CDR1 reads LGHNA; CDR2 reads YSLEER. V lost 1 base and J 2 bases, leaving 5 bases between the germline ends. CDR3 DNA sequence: TGCGCCAGCAGCCAAGTTAGAAACTATGGCTACACCTTC. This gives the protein CASSQVRNYGYTF.

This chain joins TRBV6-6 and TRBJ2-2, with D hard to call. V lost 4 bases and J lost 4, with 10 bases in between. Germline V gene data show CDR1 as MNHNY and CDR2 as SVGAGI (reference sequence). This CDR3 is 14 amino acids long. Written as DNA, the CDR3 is TGTGCCAGCAGTTCGCAGTGGGGCACCGGGGAGCTGTTTTTT. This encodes CASSSQWGTGELFF.

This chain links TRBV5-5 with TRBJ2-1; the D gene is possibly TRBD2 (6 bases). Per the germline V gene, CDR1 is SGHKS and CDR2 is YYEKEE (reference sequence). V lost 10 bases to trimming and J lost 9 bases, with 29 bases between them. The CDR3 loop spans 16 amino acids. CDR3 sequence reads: CAGTKEAGAGSGEQFF. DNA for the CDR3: TGTGCCGGCACTAAGGAGGCTGGCGCGGGGTCGGGTGAGCAGTTCTTC.

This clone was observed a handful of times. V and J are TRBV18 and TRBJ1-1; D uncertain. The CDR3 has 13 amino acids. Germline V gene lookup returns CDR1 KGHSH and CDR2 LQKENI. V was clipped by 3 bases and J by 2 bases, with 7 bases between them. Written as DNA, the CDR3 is TGTGCCAGCTCACCGTTGGACAACACTGAAGCTTTCTTT. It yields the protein CASSPLDNTEAFF. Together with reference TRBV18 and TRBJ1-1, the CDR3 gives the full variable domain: NAGVMQNPRHLVRRRGQEARLRCSPMKGHSHVYWYRQLPEEGLKFMVYLQKENIIDESGMPKERFSAEFPKEGPSILRIQQVVRGDSAAYFCASSPLDNTEAFFGQGTRLTVV.